This T cell receptor (beta chain) was found in a study of shared clonotypes between healthy human individuals. Trimming removed 5 bases from V and 8 bases from J, with 12 bases in between. The CDR3 sequence is 12 residues long. Germline V gene lookup returns CDR1 MNHEY and CDR2 SVGAGI. Comments on this clone: What it recognizes is unknown.

Study-level results: Four donors had 4% to 6.5% of their naive CD4 clonotypes in common.

Roughly 200 ng DNA, around 30,000 T cell genomes, went into each sorted-subset replicate PCR. TCRdb keeps only in-frame clones here, not all; method: immunoSEQ multiplex PCR. The sample gives 2.5 million or so clones, more than 90% of which show up once; over 0.12% is in the top ten. The TCR was taken from a man younger than 35 in good health. The chain has TRBV6-5 and TRBJ1-2; tentatively, D is TRBD1 (6 bases). Material for sequencing was naive CD4+ T cells sorted from blood. Subset meaning: CD45RA+ positively selected. In DNA, the CDR3 is TGTGCCAGCAGTCCGGCGGGGGGCGGCTACACCTTC. Translating it yields CASSPAGGGYTF.